The 19 T cell receptor beta chains below all came from one sample that was sequenced in a study of CD8 T cells in Susac syndrome (dated by TCRdb to the late 2010s). Libraries were constructed by the immunoSEQ multiplex PCR assay. RNA was extracted using the RNeasy kit, and about 0.45 to 1 ug of the RNA was reverse transcribed with random hexamers. TCRdb reran the public reads through fastp at Q25 and MiXCR, keeping productive beta chains. Rows are unified per CDR3 protein, each entry keeping the most common DNA and genes. Within this sample are 70,000 to 100,000 distinct CDR3 sequences, with approximately 96% of them counted one time only. Of the sample, 0.41% is held by the ten largest clones. The material sequenced was CD8+ T cells from PBMCs. These receptors all come from a human donor with Susac syndrome.

This chain links TRBV2 with TRBJ2-3; 7 positions agree with TRBD2. The V segment lost 4 bases and the J segment 4 bases; nucleotides outside the gene matches: 14. Germline V CDR1 and CDR2: SNHLY, FYNNEI. The CDR3 length is 17 residues. CDR3 nucleotides: TGTGCCAGCAGTGCTGAGTGGAGTAGCGGGTGGGCAGATACGCAGTATTTT. This sequence encodes CASSAEWSSGWADTQYF.

V and J are TRBV4-3 and TRBJ2-1; no definite D call. CDR3 length equals 16 residues. CDR1 and CDR2 from the germline V gene are LGHNA and YSLEER. V dropped 4 bases and J dropped 1 base, with 14 bases sitting between them. The CDR3 loop reads CASSPSTKPSYNEQFF. CDR3 in DNA: TGCGCCAGCAGCCCCAGCACTAAGCCTTCCTACAATGAGCAGTTCTTC.

V and J are TRBV27 and TRBJ2-1, with 8 bases identical to TRBD2. Losses at the gene ends were 5 bases for V and 6 bases for J; bases not matched to a gene: 9. CDR3 length: 15 amino acids. Germline V lookup: CDR1 MNHEY, CDR2 SMNVEV (reference sequence). The CDR3 DNA sequence: TGTGCCAGCAGTCCCCCCAGCGGGAGTCCCAATGAGCAGTTCTTC. Residues: CASSPPSGSPNEQFF.

The chain uses TRBV15 and TRBJ2-5; D gene uncertain. This CDR3 is built from 13 residues. CDR1 and CDR2 (germline): LNHNV, YYDKDF (reference sequence). Trimming cost V 5 bases and J 5 bases, with 12 bases left between them. CDR3 DNA: TGTGCCACCAGCGTTTCCGGGTGGGAGACCCAGTACTTC. It encodes CATSVSGWETQYF.

The rearrangement uses TRBV27 and TRBJ2-4; D might be TRBD1 (6 bases). The CDR3 runs 13 residues. From germline, CDR1 is MNHEY and CDR2 SMNVEV (reference sequence). Trimming removed 8 bases at V and 7 bases at J, with 15 bases between. CDR3 sequence (DNA): TGTGCCAGCGCCTACAGGGCAGAGAACATTCAGTACTTC. This encodes CASAYRAENIQYF.

V gene TRBV30 combines with J gene TRBJ2-7; either TRBD1 or TRBD2 may supply D (5 bases each). With 4 bases removed from V and 5 bases from J, the gap between germline ends came to 18 bases. Germline values: CDR1 GTSNPN, CDR2 SVGIG (reference sequence). CDR3 size: 14 residues. The DNA for the CDR3 is TGTGCCTGGACCCCGGGGCAGGGCGTCCACGAGCAGTACTTC. Its translation is CAWTPGQGVHEQYF.

This clonotype was detected only once. This chain uses TRBV2 with TRBJ2-5, with D perhaps matching TRBD1 (5 bases). CDR1 and CDR2 from the germline V gene are SNHLY and FYNNEI. CDR3 length: 14 residues. V shed 4 bases and J shed 9 bases, with 18 bases lying between them. The CDR3, as DNA: TGTGCCAGCAGTGTGTCAGGACACGGTGAGGCCCAGTACTTC. This translates into CASSVSGHGEAQYF.

The chain links TRBV18 to TRBJ2-1; 10 bases are a match to TRBD2. The length of the CDR3 is 15 residues. The germline CDR1 and CDR2 sequences are KGHSH and LQKENI. V was pared by 6 bases and J by 10 bases, with 12 bases of the junction left unmatched. In DNA, the CDR3 is TGTGCCAGCTCCCCGGAGCTAGCGGGAGTTGGGGAGCAGTTCTTC. Protein sequence: CASSPELAGVGEQFF.

The V and J genes are TRBV7-8 and TRBJ2-2; D gene uncertain. Germline V gene sequence: CDR1 SGHVS, CDR2 FQNEAQ. This CDR3 contains 15 residues. The germline V and J ends were trimmed by 6 bases and 4 bases, with 15 bases remaining between them. CDR3 residues: CASSIRFFLTGELFF. CDR3 bases: TGTGCCAGCAGTATCAGGTTTTTTCTCACCGGGGAGCTGTTTTTT.

This chain uses TRBV7-9 with TRBJ2-1, with 10 bases fitting TRBD2. The CDR3 contains 16 residues. CDR1 is SEHNR and CDR2 is FQNEAQ in the germline V gene (reference sequence). With 4 bases clipped from V and 0 bases from J, the junction kept 3 bases outside the gene matches. The CDR3 region is CASSWGLASSYNEQFF. The CDR3, as DNA: TGTGCCAGCAGCTGGGGACTAGCGAGCTCCTACAATGAGCAGTTCTTC. Based on the CDR3 plus reference TRBV7-9 and TRBJ2-1, the full variable domain is DTGVSQNPRHKITKRGQNVTFRCDPISEHNRLYWYRQTLGQGPEFLTYFQNEAQLEKSRLLSDRFSAERPKGSFSTLEIQRTEQGDSAMYLCASSWGLASSYNEQFFGPGTRLTVL.

The chain carries TRBV20-1 and TRBJ2-3; D is unresolved. V lost 0 bases to trimming and J lost 2 bases, with 15 bases between them. This CDR3 is built from 16 residues. The germline V gene encodes CDR1 DFQATT and CDR2 SNEGSKA (reference sequence). DNA for the CDR3: TGCAGTGCTAGAGATAATCCTACGGGTTCCACAGATACGCAGTATTTT. Its translation is CSARDNPTGSTDTQYF.

The CDR3 nucleotides are TGCAGTGCTAGACCCGCAGATACGCAGTATTTT. It translates to CSARPADTQYF. The genes are TRBV20-1 and TRBJ2-3; D remains unclear. Germline CDR1 DFQATT, CDR2 SNEGSKA (reference sequence). Trimming shortened V by 2 bases and J by 4 bases, and 4 bases separated the two germline ends. The CDR3 is 11 residues long.

The chain is built from TRBV7-9 and TRBJ2-5; no clear D gene. There are 14 residues in the CDR3. V lost 1 base and J 2 bases, leaving 8 bases between the germline ends. Germline assignment: CDR1 SEHNR and CDR2 FQNEAQ (reference sequence). The CDR3 loop is CASSLDRLQETQYF. CDR3 in DNA: TGTGCCAGCAGCTTAGATAGGCTTCAAGAGACCCAGTACTTC. The whole variable domain, remainder taken from reference TRBV7-9 and TRBJ2-5, is DTGVSQNPRHKITKRGQNVTFRCDPISEHNRLYWYRQTLGQGPEFLTYFQNEAQLEKSRLLSDRFSAERPKGSFSTLEIQRTEQGDSAMYLCASSLDRLQETQYFGPGTRLLVL.

V and J are TRBV30 and TRBJ2-1; D is possibly TRBD1 (6 bases). This CDR3 spans 16 amino acids. In germline, CDR1 is GTSNPN, CDR2 SVGIG (reference sequence). Trimming removed 5 bases at V and 6 bases at J, with 23 bases between. The CDR3 DNA is TGTGCCTGGGGGGAGATCAGGGGTGGTGCGTTCAATGAGCAGTTCTTC. Translating it yields CAWGEIRGGAFNEQFF.

Here the CDR3 reads CASSFSADGAPEAFF. DNA for the CDR3: TGTGCCAGCAGCTTCTCCGCGGACGGGGCCCCTGAAGCTTTCTTT. J is TRBJ1-1 and V is TRBV13, with a tentative D call TRBD1 (5 bases). V dropped 3 bases and J dropped 6 bases, with 17 bases sitting between them. Germline CDR1 and CDR2: PRHDT and FYEKMQ (reference sequence). This CDR3 comprises 15 residues.

V is TRBV14 and J is TRBJ1-1, with D perhaps matching TRBD1 (6 bases). CDR1 and CDR2 (germline): SGHDN, FVKESK. This CDR3 region has 17 residues. Trimming removed 1 base from V and 3 bases from J, with 18 bases in between. Here the CDR3 DNA reads TGTGCCAGCAGCCAAGTGCTAGGGGGGTTAACCGACACTGAAGCTTTCTTT. Amino acid sequence: CASSQVLGGLTDTEAFF.

The V call is TRBV13, the J call TRBJ1-2, with D perhaps TRBD1 (6 bases). This CDR3 has 12 residues. The V gene lost 7 bases and the J gene lost 6 bases, with 12 bases spanning the gap. In germline, CDR1 is PRHDT, CDR2 FYEKMQ (reference sequence). As DNA, the CDR3 is TGTGCCAGCACGGGGACATCGGATGGCTACACCTTC. This gives the protein CASTGTSDGYTF.

The chain has TRBV9 and TRBJ2-1; no definite D call. Trimming removed 4 bases at V and 0 bases at J, with 11 bases between. The CDR3 runs to 15 residues. Germline V CDR1 and CDR2: SGDLS, YYNGEE. CDR3 coding DNA: TGTGCCAGCAGCCCTTTTGGGGTCTCCTACAATGAGCAGTTCTTC. This codes for CASSPFGVSYNEQFF.

The chain recombines TRBV20-1 with TRBJ2-3; 8 positions match TRBD2. Germline V gives CDR1 DFQATT, CDR2 SNEGSKA (reference sequence). There are 16 residues in the CDR3. V dropped 0 bases and J dropped 4; count of bases not matched to a gene: 9. This CDR3 is CSARDIPTSGPDTQYF. The CDR3 region has the DNA TGCAGTGCTAGAGATATCCCCACTAGCGGCCCAGATACGCAGTATTTT.